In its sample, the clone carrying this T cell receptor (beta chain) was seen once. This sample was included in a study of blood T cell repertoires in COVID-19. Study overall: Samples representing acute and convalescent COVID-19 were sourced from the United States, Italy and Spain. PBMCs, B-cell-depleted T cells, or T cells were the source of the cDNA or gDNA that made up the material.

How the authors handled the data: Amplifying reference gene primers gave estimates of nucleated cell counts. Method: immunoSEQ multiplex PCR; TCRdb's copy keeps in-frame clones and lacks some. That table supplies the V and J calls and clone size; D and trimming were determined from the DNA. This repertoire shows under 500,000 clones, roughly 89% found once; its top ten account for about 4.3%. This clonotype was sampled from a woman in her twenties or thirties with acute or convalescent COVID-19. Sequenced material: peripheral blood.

The CDR3 DNA reads as TGTGCCAGCAGCCGCGGGGCCTCCAAAAACATTCAGTACTTC. Encoded protein: CASSRGASKNIQYF. The rearrangement uses TRBV7-2 and TRBJ2-4; TRBD2 might be the D (6 bases). Germline loops: CDR1 SGHTA, CDR2 FQGNSA. Trimming took off 5 bases at V and 2 bases at J, with 10 bases between the two ends. The CDR3 loop spans 14 amino acids.